This is a list of T cell receptor beta chains from one sample in a study of blood T cell repertoires in COVID-19. Sequencing was performed with immunoSEQ multiplex PCR; in TCRdb, only in-frame clones are kept and a portion is missing. The top ten clones hold more than 7.5% of a sample with about 57,000 clones, almost 85% of them seen once. Sequencing was done on a sample of peripheral blood. The receptors shown here come from a woman of 80 years or more with acute or convalescent COVID-19. Each CDR3 is given with its conserved first and last residue. The D gene is left open where the match is weak. The size field is filled for only some rows; it gives once, few, many or a size class.

J gene,V gene,clone size,D gene,CDR3 DNA,CDR3 protein
TRBJ1-3,TRBV5-1,few,NA,TGCGCCAGCAGCTTGTACCAGCTTGGAGGATCTGGAAACACCATATATTTT,CASSLYQLGGSGNTIYF
TRBJ2-1,TRBV2,NA,NA,TGTGCCAGCGGCACGCACTCCTACAATGAGCAGTTCTTC,CASGTHSYNEQFF
TRBJ2-1,TRBV7-9,few,TRBD1,TGTGCCAGCGTTCGGGCAGGGGGCCTGGGCAATGAGCAGTTCTTC,CASVRAGGLGNEQFF
TRBJ2-3,TRBV5-1,once,TRBD2,TGCGCCAGCAGCCCATCCGGGGCGGGAGCAGATACGCAGTATTTT,CASSPSGAGADTQYF
TRBJ1-5,TRBV28,NA,TRBD1,TGTGCCAGCAGATTAGACAGGGGCAATCAGCCCCAGCATTTT,CASRLDRGNQPQHF
TRBJ2-7,TRBV7-6,NA,TRBD2,TGTGCCAGCAGCCTCGGGACTACCGCCTACGAGCAGTACTTC,CASSLGTTAYEQYF
TRBJ2-5,TRBV6-1,few,NA,TGTGCCAGCAGTGAAGCCCGGGGTGGCCTCGAGACCCAGTACTTC,CASSEARGGLETQYF
TRBJ2-1,TRBV28,NA,TRBD2,TGTGCCAGCAGTACGCAATCCGGCATCCGGACTAGCGGGGGGGCGATACATGAGCAGTTCTTC,CASSTQSGIRTSGGAIHEQFF
TRBJ1-3,TRBV6-5,NA,TRBD1,TGTGCCAGCAGGGGACAGGGGGTTTCTGGAAACACCATATATTTT,CASRGQGVSGNTIYF
TRBJ1-2,TRBV19,once,NA,TGTGCCAGTGACGGCAGGAGGTATGGCTACACCTTC,CASDGRRYGYTF
TRBJ2-7,TRBV12-5,NA,TRBD1,TGTGCTAGTGGTTCCCTGACAGGGACCTCCTACGAGCAGTACTTC,CASGSLTGTSYEQYF
TRBJ1-1,TRBV6-5,NA,TRBD1,TGTGCCAGCAGTACGGGACAGGGAAGAGCTGAAGCTTTCTTT,CASSTGQGRAEAFF
TRBJ1-2,TRBV7-8,NA,TRBD1,TGTGCCAGCGGGAACAGGACAGGGGGCAACTATGGCTACACCTTC,CASGNRTGGNYGYTF
TRBJ2-7,TRBV10-2,NA,NA,TGCGCCAGCAGTGAGGGACACTTCTCCTACGAGCAGTACTTC,CASSEGHFSYEQYF
TRBJ2-3,TRBV3-1/TRBV3-2,NA,TRBD2,TGTGCCAGCAGCCAAGGACTAGCGGGGGGCCCCACAGATACGCAGTATTTT,CASSQGLAGGPTDTQYF
TRBJ2-1,TRBV24-1,NA,NA,TGTGCCACCAGTGACCCTACTGATAATGAGCAGTTCTTC,CATSDPTDNEQFF
TRBJ1-2,TRBV5-1,few,NA,TGCGCCAGCAGCTTGGCCTCGACAGTCTATGGCTACACCTTC,CASSLASTVYGYTF
TRBJ1-3,TRBV5-1,NA,TRBD1,TGCGCCAGCAGCCTGGGACAGGCTAGCTCTGGAAACACCATATATTTT,CASSLGQASSGNTIYF
TRBJ1-5,TRBV7-7,NA,TRBD1,TGTGCCAGCAGCTTAGAGAGGCAGGACAGGGGGGGACAGCCCCAGCATTTT,CASSLERQDRGGQPQHF
TRBJ1-2,TRBV4-1,few,NA,TGCGCCAGCAGCCAACGCACGCAAACAGGGTCCCATCATTTC,CASSQRTQTGSHHF
TRBJ2-7,TRBV20-1,NA,NA,TGCAGTGCTAGAGCGCAGTACGAGCAGTACTTC,CSARAQYEQYF
TRBJ1-3,TRBV19,NA,NA,TGTGCCACAAGTGAGGGCTTCCAGGGGTCCGCCATATATTTT,CATSEGFQGSAIYF
TRBJ2-6,TRBV2,NA,NA,TGTGCCAGCAGTCTTGACTCCTTCTCTGGGGCCAACGTCCTGACTTTC,CASSLDSFSGANVLTF
TRBJ1-2,TRBV7-9,NA,NA,TGTGCCAGCATGTCACAGGGCGAGGTATATGGCTACACCTTC,CASMSQGEVYGYTF
TRBJ2-2,TRBV6-1,once,NA,TGTGCCAGCAGTGTAGCGGACAGGGGGGAGCTGTTTTTT,CASSVADRGELFF
TRBJ1-5,TRBV7-6,NA,NA,TGTGCCAGCAGCTTAGAGGCACAGGGCAGGGGTCAGCCCCAGCATTTT,CASSLEAQGRGQPQHF
TRBJ2-7,TRBV20-1,NA,NA,TGCAGTGCTAGTAGTCAGGGTCCCGAGCAGTACTTC,CSASSQGPEQYF
TRBJ1-4,TRBV19,NA,NA,TGTGCCAGTAGTCCCGGGGTGACTAATGAAAAACTGTTTTTT,CASSPGVTNEKLFF
TRBJ1-1,TRBV10-2,NA,NA,TGCGCCAGCAAGCCCACCCACAGGGACACTGAAGCTTTCTTT,CASKPTHRDTEAFF
TRBJ1-4,TRBV7-2,NA,NA,TGTGCCAGCAGCCTACCGGGGGAAAAACTGTTTTTT,CASSLPGEKLFF
TRBJ1-2,TRBV25-1,once,NA,TGTGCCAGCAGTGGTTTAAACGGGACAAGTCCCTATGGCTACACCTTC,CASSGLNGTSPYGYTF
TRBJ2-7,TRBV21-1,NA,NA,TGTGCCAGCAGCCGGGACAGGAACGAGCAGTACTTC,CASSRDRNEQYF
TRBJ2-2,TRBV18,once,TRBD2,TGTGCCAGCTCACCTGGACTAGCGGGAGACACCGGGGAGCTGTTTTTT,CASSPGLAGDTGELFF
TRBJ1-2,TRBV28,NA,NA,TGTGCCAGCTCAGGGGTCGATGGCTACACCTTC,CASSGVDGYTF
TRBJ1-4,TRBV6-1,NA,NA,TGTGCCAGCAGTGAAGCGGGCGGGAGTCATGAAAAACTGTTTTTT,CASSEAGGSHEKLFF
TRBJ1-1,TRBV6-5,few,TRBD1,TGTGCCAGCAGTTACCGGAGGACAGGGATAACTGAAGCTTTCTTT,CASSYRRTGITEAFF
TRBJ2-1,TRBV4-2,NA,TRBD2,TGTGCCAGCAGCCAAACACTAGCGGGGGCACGAAGTGAGCAGTTCTTC,CASSQTLAGARSEQFF
TRBJ2-1,TRBV19,NA,TRBD2,TGTGCCAGTAGTATAACCCGATCCACTAGCGGTCTTGTGGATGAGCAGTTCTTC,CASSITRSTSGLVDEQFF
TRBJ2-3,TRBV7-2,NA,TRBD1,TGTGCCAGCAGCCCTGGACAGGGACAAACAGATACGCAGTATTTT,CASSPGQGQTDTQYF
TRBJ2-7,TRBV6-5,NA,TRBD2,TGTGCCAGCAGTTTCGCTAGCGGATCCTACGAGCAGTACTTC,CASSFASGSYEQYF
TRBJ2-2,TRBV19,few,TRBD1,TGTGCCAGTAGACGGACAGGGGACACCGGGGAGCTGTTTTTT,CASRRTGDTGELFF
TRBJ2-3,TRBV5-1,NA,NA,TGCGCCAGCAGCTTGGCGTCAAGAACAAACCTAGATACGCAGTATTTT,CASSLASRTNLDTQYF